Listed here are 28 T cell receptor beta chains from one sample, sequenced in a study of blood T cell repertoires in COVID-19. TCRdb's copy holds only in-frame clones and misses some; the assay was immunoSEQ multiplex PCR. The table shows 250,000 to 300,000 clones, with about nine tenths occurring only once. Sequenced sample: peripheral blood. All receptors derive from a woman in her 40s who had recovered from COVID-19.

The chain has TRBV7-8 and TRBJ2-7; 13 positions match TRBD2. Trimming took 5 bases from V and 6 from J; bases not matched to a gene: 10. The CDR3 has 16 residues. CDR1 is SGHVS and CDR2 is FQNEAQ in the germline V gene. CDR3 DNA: TGTGCCAGCAGCACCCGGACTAGCGGGAGAAGTGGCGAGCAGTACTTC. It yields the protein CASSTRTSGRSGEQYF.

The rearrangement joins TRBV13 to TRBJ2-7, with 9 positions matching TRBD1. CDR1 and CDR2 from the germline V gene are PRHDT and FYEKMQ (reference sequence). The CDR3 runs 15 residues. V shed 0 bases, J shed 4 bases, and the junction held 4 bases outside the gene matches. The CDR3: CASSLGGTGPYEQYF. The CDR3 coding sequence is TGTGCCAGCAGCTTAGGCGGGACAGGGCCGTACGAGCAGTACTTC.

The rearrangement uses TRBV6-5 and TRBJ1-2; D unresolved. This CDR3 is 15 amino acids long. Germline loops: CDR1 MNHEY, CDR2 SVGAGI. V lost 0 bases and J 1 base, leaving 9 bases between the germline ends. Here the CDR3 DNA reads TGTGCCAGCAGTTACTCGATCCGGGATAACTATGGCTACACCTTC. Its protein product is CASSYSIRDNYGYTF.

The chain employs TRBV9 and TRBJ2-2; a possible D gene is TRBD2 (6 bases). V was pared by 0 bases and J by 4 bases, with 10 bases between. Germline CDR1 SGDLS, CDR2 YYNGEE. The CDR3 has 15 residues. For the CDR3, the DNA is TGTGCCAGCAGCGTAGCGGGGGAGAGCACCGGGGAGCTGTTTTTT. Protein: CASSVAGESTGELFF.

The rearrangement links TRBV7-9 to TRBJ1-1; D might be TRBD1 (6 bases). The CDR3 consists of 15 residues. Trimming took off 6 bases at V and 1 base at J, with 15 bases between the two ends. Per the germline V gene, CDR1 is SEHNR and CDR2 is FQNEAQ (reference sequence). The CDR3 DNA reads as TGTGCCAGCAGAAACCCGCGGGGGGCGAACACTGAAGCTTTCTTT. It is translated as CASRNPRGANTEAFF.

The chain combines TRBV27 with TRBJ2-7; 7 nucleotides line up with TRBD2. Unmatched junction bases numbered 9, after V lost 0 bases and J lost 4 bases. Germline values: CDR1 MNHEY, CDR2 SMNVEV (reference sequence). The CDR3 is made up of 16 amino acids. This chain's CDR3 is CASSLSGGLQLYEQYF. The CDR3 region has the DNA TGTGCCAGCAGTTTATCTGGGGGACTACAGCTTTACGAGCAGTACTTC.

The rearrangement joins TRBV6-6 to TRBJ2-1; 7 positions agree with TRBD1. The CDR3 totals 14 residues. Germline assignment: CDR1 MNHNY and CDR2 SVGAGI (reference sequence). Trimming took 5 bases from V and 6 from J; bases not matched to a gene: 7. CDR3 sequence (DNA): TGTGCCAGCAGTGAGACAGGGAAATCCAATGAGCAGTTCTTC. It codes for CASSETGKSNEQFF.

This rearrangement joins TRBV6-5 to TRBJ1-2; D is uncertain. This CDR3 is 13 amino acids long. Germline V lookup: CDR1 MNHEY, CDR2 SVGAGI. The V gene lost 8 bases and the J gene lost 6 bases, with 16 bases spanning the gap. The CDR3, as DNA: TGTGCCAGCTATGCCGGACTCTGGCATGGCTACACCTTC. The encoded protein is CASYAGLWHGYTF.

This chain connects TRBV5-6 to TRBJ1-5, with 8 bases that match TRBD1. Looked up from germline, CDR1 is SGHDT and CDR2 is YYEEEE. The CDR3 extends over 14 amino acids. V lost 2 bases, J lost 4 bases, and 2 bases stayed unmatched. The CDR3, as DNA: TGTGCCAGCAGCTTCAGGGGGCAAAATCAGCCCCAGCATTTT. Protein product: CASSFRGQNQPQHF.

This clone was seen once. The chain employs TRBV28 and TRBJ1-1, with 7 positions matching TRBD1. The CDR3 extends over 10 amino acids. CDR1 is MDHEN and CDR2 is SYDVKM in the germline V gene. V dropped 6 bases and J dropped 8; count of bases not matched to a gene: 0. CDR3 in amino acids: CASRDREAFF. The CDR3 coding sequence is TGTGCCAGCAGGGACAGGGAAGCTTTCTTT.

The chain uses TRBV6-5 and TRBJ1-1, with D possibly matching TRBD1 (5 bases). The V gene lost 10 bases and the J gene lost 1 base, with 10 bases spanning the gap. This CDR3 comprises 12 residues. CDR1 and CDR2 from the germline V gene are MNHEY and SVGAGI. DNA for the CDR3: TGTGCCACCATTCAGGGGAACACTGAAGCTTTCTTT. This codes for CATIQGNTEAFF.

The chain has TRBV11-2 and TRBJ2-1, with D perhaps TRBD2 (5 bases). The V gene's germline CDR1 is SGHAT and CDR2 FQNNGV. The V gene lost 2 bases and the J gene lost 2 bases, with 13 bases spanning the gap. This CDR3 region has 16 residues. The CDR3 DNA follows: TGTGCCAGCAGCTTAAGTGGGCGGGCCCCCTACAATGAGCAGTTCTTC. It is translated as CASSLSGRAPYNEQFF. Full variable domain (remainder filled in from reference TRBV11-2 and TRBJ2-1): EAGVAQSPRYKIIEKRQSVAFWCNPISGHATLYWYQQILGQGPKLLIQFQNNGVVDDSQLPKDRFSAERLKGVDSTLKIQPAKLEDSAVYLCASSLSGRAPYNEQFFGPGTRLTVL.

DNA of the CDR3: TGTGCAAGTCGCTGGCCAAGAGGGTTTGTTTACGAGCAGTACTTC. Its protein product is CASRWPRGFVYEQYF. This chain uses TRBV12-2 with TRBJ2-7; the listed D gene, TRBD2, was not tested against the DNA. TRBV12-2 is a pseudogene. The CDR3 length is 15 residues.

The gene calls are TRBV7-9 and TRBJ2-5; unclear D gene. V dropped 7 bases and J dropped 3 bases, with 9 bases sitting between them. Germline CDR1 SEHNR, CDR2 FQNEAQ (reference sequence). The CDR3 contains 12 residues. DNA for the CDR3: TGTGCCAGCAAGTCGGTCGAAGAGACCCAGTACTTC. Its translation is CASKSVEETQYF.

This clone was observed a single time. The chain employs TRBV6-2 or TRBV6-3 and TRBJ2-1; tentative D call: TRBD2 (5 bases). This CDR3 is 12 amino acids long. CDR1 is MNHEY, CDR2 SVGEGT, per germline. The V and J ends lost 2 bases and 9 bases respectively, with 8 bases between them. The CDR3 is CASSYGLAEQFF. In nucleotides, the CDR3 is TGTGCCAGCAGTTACGGGCTAGCTGAGCAGTTCTTC.

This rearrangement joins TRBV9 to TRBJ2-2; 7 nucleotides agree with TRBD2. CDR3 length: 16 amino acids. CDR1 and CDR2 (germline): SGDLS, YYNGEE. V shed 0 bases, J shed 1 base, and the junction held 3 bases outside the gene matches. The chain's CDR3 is CASSVAASGNTGELFF. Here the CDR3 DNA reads TGTGCCAGCAGCGTAGCGGCTAGCGGGAACACCGGGGAGCTGTTTTTT.

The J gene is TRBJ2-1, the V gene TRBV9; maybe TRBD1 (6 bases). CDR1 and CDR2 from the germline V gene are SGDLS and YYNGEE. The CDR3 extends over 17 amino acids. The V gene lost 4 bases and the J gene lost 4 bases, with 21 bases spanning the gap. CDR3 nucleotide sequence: TGTGCCAGCAGCCCCCTATCGGCTTTAGGACAGTACAATGAGCAGTTCTTC. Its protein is CASSPLSALGQYNEQFF.

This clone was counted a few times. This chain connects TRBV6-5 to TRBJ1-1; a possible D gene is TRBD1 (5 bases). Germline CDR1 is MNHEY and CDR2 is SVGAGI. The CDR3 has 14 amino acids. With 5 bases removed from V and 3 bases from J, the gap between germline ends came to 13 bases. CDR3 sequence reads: CASSRRGVDTEAFF. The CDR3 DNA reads TGTGCCAGCAGTAGGCGGGGGGTCGACACTGAAGCTTTCTTT.

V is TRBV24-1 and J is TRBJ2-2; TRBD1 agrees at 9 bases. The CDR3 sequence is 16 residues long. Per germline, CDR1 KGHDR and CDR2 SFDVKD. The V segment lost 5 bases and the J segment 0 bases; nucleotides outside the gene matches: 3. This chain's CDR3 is CATSGHRGPNTGELFF. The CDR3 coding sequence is TGTGCCACCAGTGGCCACAGGGGGCCGAACACCGGGGAGCTGTTTTTT.

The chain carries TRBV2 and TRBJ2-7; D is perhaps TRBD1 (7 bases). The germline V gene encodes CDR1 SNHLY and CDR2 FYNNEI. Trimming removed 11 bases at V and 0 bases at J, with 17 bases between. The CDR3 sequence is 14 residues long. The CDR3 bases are TGTGCCCTCTGGGCGGGACAGAGCTCCTACGAGCAGTACTTC. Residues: CALWAGQSSYEQYF.

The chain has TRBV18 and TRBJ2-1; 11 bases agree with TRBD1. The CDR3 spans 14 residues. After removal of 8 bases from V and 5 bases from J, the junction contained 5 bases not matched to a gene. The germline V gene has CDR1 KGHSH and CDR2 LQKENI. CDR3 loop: CASTGTGGNNEQFF. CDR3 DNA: TGTGCCAGCACCGGGACAGGGGGTAACAATGAGCAGTTCTTC.

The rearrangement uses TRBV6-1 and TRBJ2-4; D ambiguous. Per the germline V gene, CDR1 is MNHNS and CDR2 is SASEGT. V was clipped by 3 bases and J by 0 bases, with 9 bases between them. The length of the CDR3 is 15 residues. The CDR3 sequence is CASSDGPRAKNIQYF. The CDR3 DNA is TGTGCCAGCAGTGACGGTCCCCGAGCCAAAAACATTCAGTACTTC.

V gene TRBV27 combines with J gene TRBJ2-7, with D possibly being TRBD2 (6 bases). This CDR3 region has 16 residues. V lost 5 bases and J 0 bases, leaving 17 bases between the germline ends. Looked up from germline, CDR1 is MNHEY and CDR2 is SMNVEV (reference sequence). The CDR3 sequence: CASSHSTSRSSYEQYF. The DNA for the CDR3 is TGTGCCAGCAGTCATTCAACTAGCAGAAGCTCCTACGAGCAGTACTTC.

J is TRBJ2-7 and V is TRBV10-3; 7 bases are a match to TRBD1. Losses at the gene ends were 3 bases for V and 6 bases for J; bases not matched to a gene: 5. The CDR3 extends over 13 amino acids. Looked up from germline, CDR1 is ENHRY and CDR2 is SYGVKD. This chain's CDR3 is CAISDLGTVEQYF. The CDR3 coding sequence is TGTGCCATCAGTGACTTGGGGACAGTCGAGCAGTACTTC.

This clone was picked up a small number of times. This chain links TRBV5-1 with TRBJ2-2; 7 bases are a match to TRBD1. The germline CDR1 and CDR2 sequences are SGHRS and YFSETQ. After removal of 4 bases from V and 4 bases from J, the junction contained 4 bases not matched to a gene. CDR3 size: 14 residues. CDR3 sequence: CASSLSGGTGELFF. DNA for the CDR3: TGCGCCAGCAGCCTCTCAGGGGGCACCGGGGAGCTGTTTTTT.

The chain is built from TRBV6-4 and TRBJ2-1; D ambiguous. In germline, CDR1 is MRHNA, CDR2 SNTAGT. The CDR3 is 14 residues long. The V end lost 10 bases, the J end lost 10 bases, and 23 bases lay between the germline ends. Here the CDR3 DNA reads TGTGCCACCAGAGAGACTGGGTCCTACGGGGAGCAGTTCTTC. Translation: CATRETGSYGEQFF.

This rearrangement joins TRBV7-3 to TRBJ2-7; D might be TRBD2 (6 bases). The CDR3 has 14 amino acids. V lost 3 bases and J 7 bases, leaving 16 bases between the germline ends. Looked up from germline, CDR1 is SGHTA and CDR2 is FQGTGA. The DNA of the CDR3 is TGTGCCAGCAGCTTGGGGGGAGACTACGGGGAGCAGTACTTC. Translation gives CASSLGGDYGEQYF.

CDR3 in DNA: TGTGCCAGCAGTCCCCCGGGTGAGGAGACCCAGTACTTC. It codes for CASSPPGEETQYF. The chain combines TRBV6-6 with TRBJ2-5; D ambiguous. V shed 5 bases and J shed 5 bases, with 12 bases lying between them. Germline CDR1 is MNHNY and CDR2 is SVGAGI (reference sequence). This CDR3 has 13 amino acids.